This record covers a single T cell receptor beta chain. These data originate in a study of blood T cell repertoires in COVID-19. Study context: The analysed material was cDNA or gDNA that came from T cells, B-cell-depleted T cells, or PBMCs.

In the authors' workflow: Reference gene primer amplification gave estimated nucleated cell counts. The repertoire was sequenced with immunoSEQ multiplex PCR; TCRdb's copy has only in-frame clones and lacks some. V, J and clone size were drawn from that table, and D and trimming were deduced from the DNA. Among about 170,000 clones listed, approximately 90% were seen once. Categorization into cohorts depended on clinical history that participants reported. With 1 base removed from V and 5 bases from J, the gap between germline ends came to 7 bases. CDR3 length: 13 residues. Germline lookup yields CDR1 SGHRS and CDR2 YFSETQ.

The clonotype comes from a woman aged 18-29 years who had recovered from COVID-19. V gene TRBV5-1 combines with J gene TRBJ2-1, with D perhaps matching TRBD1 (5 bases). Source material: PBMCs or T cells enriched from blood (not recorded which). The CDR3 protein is CASSLQGHNEQFF. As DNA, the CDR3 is TGCGCCAGCAGCTTGCAGGGCCACAATGAGCAGTTCTTC.